The entry below gives a single T cell receptor (beta chain) sequence along with its context. Libraries were prepared by immunoSEQ multiplex PCR; TCRdb keeps only in-frame clonotypes and omits some of them. The sample includes roughly 150,000 clones, around 88% seen only once; the top ten take about 5%. This entry comes from a study of blood T cell repertoires in COVID-19. Overall study: COVID-19 samples, acute and convalescent, were from the United States, Italy and Spain.

The sequencing sample was made of peripheral blood. The sequence was obtained from a human donor in a cohort sampled during active COVID-19.

CDR3 sequence (DNA): TGTGCCAGCAGATCCGAGACAGCCTATGGCTACACCTTC. Amino acid sequence: CASRSETAYGYTF. The chain couples TRBV2 to TRBJ1-2; possible D gene TRBD1, 5 bases. The CDR3 length is 13 residues. Germline V gene sequence: CDR1 SNHLY, CDR2 FYNNEI. V was shortened by 6 bases and J by 4 bases, with 12 bases between the two germline ends.